This T cell receptor (beta chain) is drawn from a study of T cell repertoires in cytomegalovirus infection. Overall study context: CMV infection and matching HLA type were both indicated by public TCR beta signatures.

TCRdb itself ran the reads through MiXCR, one entry per CDR3 protein. The table has under 200,000 distinct CDR3 sequences, approximately 28% seen once; the top ten hold approximately 30%. Comments on this clonotype: The antigen is undetermined.

Broader study findings: Cumulative public TCR beta family frequency identified CMV carriers with the relevant HLA. Across the ex vivo response, the dominant clonotypes were HLA-C-restricted CMV-specific TCR beta clonotypes.

CDR1 is MNHNS, CDR2 SASEGT, per germline. The CDR3 covers 17 residues. V lost 3 bases and J 0 bases, leaving 18 bases between the germline ends. Sequencing input: PBMCs. The TCR sequence derives from a human donor in good health (CMV status not recorded). Some clones in this sample may be carry-over from other donors' samples. This chain joins TRBV6-1 and TRBJ2-7; D uncertain. CDR3 protein: CASSDKRVTLTSYEQYF. CDR3 coding DNA: TGTGCCAGCAGTGACAAACGAGTCACCCTAACCTCCTACGAGCAGTACTTC.